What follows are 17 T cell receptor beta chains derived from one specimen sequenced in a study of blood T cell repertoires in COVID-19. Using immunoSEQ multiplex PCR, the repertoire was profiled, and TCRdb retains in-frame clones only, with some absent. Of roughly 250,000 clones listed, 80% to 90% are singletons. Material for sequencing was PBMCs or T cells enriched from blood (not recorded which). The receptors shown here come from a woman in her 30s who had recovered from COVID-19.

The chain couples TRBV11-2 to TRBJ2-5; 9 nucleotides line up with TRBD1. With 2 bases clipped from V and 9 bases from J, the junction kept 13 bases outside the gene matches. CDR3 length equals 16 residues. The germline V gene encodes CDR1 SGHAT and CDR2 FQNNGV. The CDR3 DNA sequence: TGTGCCAGCAGCTTACACAGGGGGCCCACGGGTATGGCCCAGTACTTC. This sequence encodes CASSLHRGPTGMAQYF.

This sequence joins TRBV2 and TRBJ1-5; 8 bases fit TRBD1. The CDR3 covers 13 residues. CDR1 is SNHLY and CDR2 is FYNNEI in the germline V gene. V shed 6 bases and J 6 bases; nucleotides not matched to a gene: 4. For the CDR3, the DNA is TGTGCCAGCAGAGTCACAGGGGGTCAGCCCCAGCATTTT. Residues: CASRVTGGQPQHF.

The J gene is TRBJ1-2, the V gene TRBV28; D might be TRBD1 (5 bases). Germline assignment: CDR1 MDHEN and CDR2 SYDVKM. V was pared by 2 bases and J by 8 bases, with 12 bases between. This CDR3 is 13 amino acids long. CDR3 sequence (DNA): TGTGCCAGCAGTTTAGCCAGGGTGAGAGGCTACACCTTC. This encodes CASSLARVRGYTF.

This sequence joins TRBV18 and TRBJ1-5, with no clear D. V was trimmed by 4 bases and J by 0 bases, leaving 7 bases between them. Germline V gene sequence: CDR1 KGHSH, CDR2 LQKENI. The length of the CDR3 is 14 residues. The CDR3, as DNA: TGTGCCAGCTCACGTGACAATAGCAATCAGCCCCAGCATTTT. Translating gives CASSRDNSNQPQHF.

Here the CDR3 DNA reads TGCGCCAGTGGACTAGCGGGAGTCGATGAGCAGTACTTC. Protein: CASGLAGVDEQYF. This rearrangement joins TRBV10-1 to TRBJ2-7; TRBD2 matches 13 bases. This CDR3 has 13 residues. Germline V gene lookup returns CDR1 WNHNN and CDR2 SYGVQD (reference sequence). Trimming took 9 bases from V and 7 from J; bases not matched to a gene: 6.

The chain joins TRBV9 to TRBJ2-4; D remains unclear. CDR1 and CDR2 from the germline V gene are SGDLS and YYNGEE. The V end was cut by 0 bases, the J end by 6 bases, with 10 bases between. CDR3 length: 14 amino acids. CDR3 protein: CASSVDPERNIQYF. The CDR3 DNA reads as TGTGCCAGCAGCGTAGATCCGGAGAGAAACATTCAGTACTTC.

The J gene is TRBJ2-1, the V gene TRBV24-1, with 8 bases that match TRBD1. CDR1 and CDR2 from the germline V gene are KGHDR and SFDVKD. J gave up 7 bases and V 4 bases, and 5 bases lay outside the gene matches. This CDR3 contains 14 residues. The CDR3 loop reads CATSERQGRNEQFF. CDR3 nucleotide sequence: TGTGCCACCAGTGAAAGACAGGGGAGGAATGAGCAGTTCTTC.

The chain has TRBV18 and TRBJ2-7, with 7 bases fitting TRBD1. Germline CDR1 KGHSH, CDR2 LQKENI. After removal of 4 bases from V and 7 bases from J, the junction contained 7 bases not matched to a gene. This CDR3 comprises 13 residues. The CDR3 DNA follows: TGTGCCAGCTCACGGACAGGAGCAGAGGAGCAGTACTTC. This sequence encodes CASSRTGAEEQYF.

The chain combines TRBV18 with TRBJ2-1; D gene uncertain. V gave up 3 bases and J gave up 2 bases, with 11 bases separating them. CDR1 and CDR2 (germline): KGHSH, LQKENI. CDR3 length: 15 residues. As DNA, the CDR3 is TGTGCCAGCTCACCCCCCGAAGTAGCCTACAATGAGCAGTTCTTC. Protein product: CASSPPEVAYNEQFF.

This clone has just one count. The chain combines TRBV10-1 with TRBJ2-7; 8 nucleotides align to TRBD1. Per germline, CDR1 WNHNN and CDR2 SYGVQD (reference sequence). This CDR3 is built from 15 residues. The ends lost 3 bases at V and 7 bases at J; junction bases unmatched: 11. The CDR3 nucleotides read TGCGCCAGCAGTGACCCTACGGACAGGGAGGAAGAGCAGTACTTC. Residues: CASSDPTDREEEQYF.

CDR3 coding DNA: TGTGCCAGCAGCCCGATAATGACAGACCAAGAGACCCAGTACTTC. This codes for CASSPIMTDQETQYF. The chain couples TRBV7-9 to TRBJ2-5; D is possibly TRBD1 (5 bases). Germline CDR1 is SEHNR and CDR2 is FQNEAQ (reference sequence). The CDR3 consists of 15 residues. The ends were cut back, 5 bases at V and 0 bases at J, with 13 bases in the middle.

CDR3 amino acids: CASSVEPQGTGYTF. DNA of the CDR3: TGTGCCAGCAGCGTAGAACCACAGGGGACGGGCTACACCTTC. The chain carries TRBV9 and TRBJ1-2; 7 bases are shared with TRBD1. Germline CDR1 is SGDLS and CDR2 is YYNGEE. The CDR3 is made up of 14 amino acids. Germline trimming cut 0 bases from V and 8 bases from J; bases unmatched to any gene: 7.

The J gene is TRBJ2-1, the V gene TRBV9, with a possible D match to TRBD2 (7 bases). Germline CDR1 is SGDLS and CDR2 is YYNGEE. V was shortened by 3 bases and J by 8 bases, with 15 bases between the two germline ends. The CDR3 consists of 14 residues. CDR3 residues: CASSETGGLDEQFF. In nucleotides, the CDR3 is TGTGCCAGCAGCGAAACGGGGGGCCTGGATGAGCAGTTCTTC.

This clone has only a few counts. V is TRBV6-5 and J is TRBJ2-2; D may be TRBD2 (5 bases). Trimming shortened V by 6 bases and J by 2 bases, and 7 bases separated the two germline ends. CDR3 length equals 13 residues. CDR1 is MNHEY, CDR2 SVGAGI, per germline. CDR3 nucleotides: TGTGCCAGCAGGAGGGATAACACCGGGGAGCTGTTTTTT. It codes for CASRRDNTGELFF.

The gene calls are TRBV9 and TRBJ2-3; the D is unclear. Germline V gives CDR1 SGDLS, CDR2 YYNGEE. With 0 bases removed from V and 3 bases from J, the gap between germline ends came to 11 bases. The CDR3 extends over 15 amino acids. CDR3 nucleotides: TGTGCCAGCAGCGTAGGTAGTTTTGGTACAGATACGCAGTATTTT. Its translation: CASSVGSFGTDTQYF.

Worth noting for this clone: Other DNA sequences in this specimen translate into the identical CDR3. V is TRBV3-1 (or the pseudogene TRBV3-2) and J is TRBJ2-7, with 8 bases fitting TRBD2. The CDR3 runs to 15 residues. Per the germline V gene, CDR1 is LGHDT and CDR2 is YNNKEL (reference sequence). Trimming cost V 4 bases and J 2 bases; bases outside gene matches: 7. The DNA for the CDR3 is TGTGCCAGCAGCCCCTCGAGCGGGGGCCCCTACGAGCAGTACTTC. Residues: CASSPSSGGPYEQYF.

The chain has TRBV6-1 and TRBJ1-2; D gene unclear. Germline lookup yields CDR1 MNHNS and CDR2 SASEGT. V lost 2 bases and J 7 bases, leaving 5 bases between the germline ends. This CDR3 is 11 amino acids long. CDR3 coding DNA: TGTGCCAGCAGTGAACTAGGTGGCTACACCTTC. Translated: CASSELGGYTF.